This TCR beta chain was found in a study of Graves' ophthalmopathy and Graves' hyperthyroidism. General study points: Between ophthalmopathy and stable hyperthyroidism, a 13-signature model drew a separation with approximately 90% sensitivity and around 80% specificity.

This clonotype was detected ten times or more. The antigen is undetermined. Germline CDR1 MNHEY, CDR2 SVGEGT. The V and J ends lost 4 bases and 4 bases, in that order; junction bases with no gene match: 5. The CDR3 has 16 amino acids. TCR beta CDR3 amplification used RNA transcripts. Second-round multiplex PCR followed a first-round RT-PCR using HTBI primers. TCRdb itself ran the multiplex PCR reads through MiXCR, one entry per CDR3 protein. Counted here are approximately 160,000 distinct CDR3 sequences, 39% occurring once; the ten biggest clones make up about 8.2%. The TCR originated in a man aged 30-40 years with Graves' ophthalmopathy. Sequencing was carried out using peripheral blood. The chain has TRBV6-2 or TRBV6-3 and TRBJ2-3, with 13 bases that match TRBD2. CDR3 bases: TGTGCCAGCAGTTCTAGGACTAGCGGGAGCCCAGATACGCAGTATTTT. Its protein product is CASSSRTSGSPDTQYF.